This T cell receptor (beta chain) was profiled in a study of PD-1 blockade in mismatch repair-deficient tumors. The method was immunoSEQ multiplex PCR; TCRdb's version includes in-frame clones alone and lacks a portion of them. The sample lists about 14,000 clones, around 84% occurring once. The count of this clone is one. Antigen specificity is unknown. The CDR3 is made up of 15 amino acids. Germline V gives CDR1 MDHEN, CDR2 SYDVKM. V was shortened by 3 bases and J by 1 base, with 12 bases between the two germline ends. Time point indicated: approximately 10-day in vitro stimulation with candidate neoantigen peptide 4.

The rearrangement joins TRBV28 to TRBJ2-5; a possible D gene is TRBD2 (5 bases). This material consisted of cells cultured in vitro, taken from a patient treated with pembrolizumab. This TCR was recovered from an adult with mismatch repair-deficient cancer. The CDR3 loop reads CASSFFEGAQETQYF. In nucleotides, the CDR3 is TGTGCCAGCAGTTTTTTTGAGGGAGCCCAAGAGACCCAGTACTTC.